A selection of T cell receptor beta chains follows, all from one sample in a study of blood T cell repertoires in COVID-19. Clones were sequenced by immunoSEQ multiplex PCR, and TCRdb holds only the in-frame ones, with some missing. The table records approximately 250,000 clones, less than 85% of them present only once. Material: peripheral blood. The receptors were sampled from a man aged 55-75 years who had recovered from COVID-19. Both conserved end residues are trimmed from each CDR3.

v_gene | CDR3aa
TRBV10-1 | ASSEQSGSNEKLF
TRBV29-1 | SVAGGYGYT
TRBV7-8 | ASSRPGGQETQY
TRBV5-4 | ASSRQGDSYNEQF
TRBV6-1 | ASSEMRYEQY
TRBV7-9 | ASTIGRDTF
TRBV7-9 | ASSLSNYGYT
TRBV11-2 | ASSPPIGRAGYT
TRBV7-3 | ASSVAGQETQY
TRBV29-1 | SVGALASGGSEQY
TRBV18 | ASSGGEGISQQY
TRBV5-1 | ASRQFERVGEQY
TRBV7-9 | ASRHGQTDTQY
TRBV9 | ASSKQGHEQF
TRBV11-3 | ASSFSGGEETQY
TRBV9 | ASSRPRDRAGNTIY
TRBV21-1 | ASSKGDNCEQY
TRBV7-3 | ASSYGGVESNYGYT
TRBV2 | ASSENRGGQPQH
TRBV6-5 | ASSYLPVGANVLT
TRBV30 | AWAGQGNSPLH
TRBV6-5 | AQPGGSFEAF
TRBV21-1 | ASSKDRQGEETQY
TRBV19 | ASSNAGGLETQY
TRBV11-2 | ASSPDGTGGQFGYT
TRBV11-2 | ASSLVALGLQY
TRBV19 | ASRRVEGELF
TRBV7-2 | ASSFSNREQY
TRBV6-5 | ASSYGGSQNTEAF
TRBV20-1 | SASTAGRTDTQY
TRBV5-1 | ASREALGIYEQY
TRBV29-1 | SVGDGSGYT
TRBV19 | ASSVQSSTDTQY
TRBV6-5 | ASSYGTSGYNEQF
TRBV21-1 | ASSKPTGGIVEQY
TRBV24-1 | ATSDLGHDQPQH
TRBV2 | ASSEGEETQY
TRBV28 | ASSFRVTGELF
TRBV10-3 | AISDGRANTGELF
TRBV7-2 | ASSYTSGQETQY
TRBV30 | AWQRQGDQPQH
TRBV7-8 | ASSLVSAGSYEQY
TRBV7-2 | ASSLVSSDTQY
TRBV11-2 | ASSLGRATYNEQF
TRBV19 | ASSLGTGGPTDTQY
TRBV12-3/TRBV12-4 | ASSYTGGDGYT
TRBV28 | ASTGSGGLSYEQY
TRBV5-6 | ASSLTGRSEAF
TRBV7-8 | ASSLAGGLLDEQY
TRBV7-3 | ASSPSSVETQY
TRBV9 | ASSRHGTGVGEGMAEQF
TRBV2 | ASSVPGGQGTEAF
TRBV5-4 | ASSSGTGLSEAF
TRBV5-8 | ASSLNPGSSYNSPLH